This record concerns one T cell receptor beta chain sequence. Authors' methods: Counts of nucleated cells, estimated from reference gene primer amplification, were obtained. Some clones are missing from TCRdb's copy, which holds only in-frame ones; the method was immunoSEQ multiplex PCR. That table furnishes V, J and clone size, whereas the DNA furnished D and trimming. In the table there are roughly 140,000 clones, roughly 88% of which are singletons. The entry originates in a study of blood T cell repertoires in COVID-19. Study-wide background: Researchers got acute and convalescent COVID-19 samples from the United States, Italy and Spain. T cells, B-cell-depleted T cells, or PBMCs supplied cDNA or gDNA.

This CDR3 comprises 15 residues. Germline values: CDR1 SGHTS, CDR2 YDEGEE. V lost 5 bases and J 3 bases, leaving 15 bases between the germline ends. This receptor was identified in a human donor in a cohort sampled during active COVID-19. Sample: peripheral blood. The chain joins TRBV5-8 to TRBJ1-3; TRBD1 might be the D (5 bases). The CDR3 reads CASRNRLTIGNTIYF. The CDR3 DNA sequence: TGTGCCAGCAGGAACAGGTTAACCATTGGAAACACCATATATTTT.